This TCR beta chain stems from a study of cytomegalovirus exposure and HLA in healthy donors. Germline-derived CDR1 and CDR2 are GTSNPN and SVGIG (reference sequence). There are 13 residues in the CDR3. Between the trimmed V and J ends, which lost 5 bases and 1 base, there was a span of 9 bases. General study findings and limits: Sequencing depth roughly uniform across donors was assumed in presence/absence analyses. Sequencing likely generated an artifact that appeared as a cluster of highly shared sequence variants. 16,951 TCR beta sequences were associated with HLA alleles at 0.05 false discovery rate in a later analysis.

Amplification used 60 Vbeta primers and 13 Jbeta primers. Data came from immunoSEQ multiplex PCR; TCRdb stores just in-frame clones and leaves some out. Of 99,000 or so clones in the sample, approximately 80% are singletons; the top ten hold approximately 15%. A word on this clone: Its antigen is undetermined.

The V gene is TRBV30, the J gene TRBJ1-3, with no clear D. Specimen: PBMCs. This sequence originates from a man aged 55 to 70 in good health and CMV-seropositive. CDR3 sequence reads: CAWLQSSGNTIYF. The DNA of the CDR3 is TGTGCCTGGTTGCAGTCATCTGGAAACACCATATATTTT.